This TCR beta chain is drawn from a study of response to subunit inactivated influenza vaccine. Study findings and constraints: The authors offered the suggestion that each seasonal influenza vaccination recruits few new T cells.

This clonotype was found many times. Antigen specificity is unknown. TCRdb fed the RT-PCR reads into MiXCR, producing one record per CDR3 protein. The sample shows roughly 700,000 distinct CDR3 sequences, roughly 13% of them seen only once. This CDR3 comprises 16 residues. From germline, CDR1 is SGHKS and CDR2 YYEKEE (reference sequence). J was trimmed by 2 bases and V by 4 bases; bases with no gene match: 6. V usage is TRBV5-5 and J usage is TRBJ2-3; 11 positions agree with TRBD2. The sample in question was PBMCs from blood, obtained around 14 days before vaccination. The source of this sequence is a man aged 45-60 years who received an inactivated influenza vaccine. This chain's CDR3 is CASSRPGLADTDTQYF. The CDR3 DNA reads as TGTGCCAGCAGCAGACCGGGACTAGCGGACACAGATACGCAGTATTTT.